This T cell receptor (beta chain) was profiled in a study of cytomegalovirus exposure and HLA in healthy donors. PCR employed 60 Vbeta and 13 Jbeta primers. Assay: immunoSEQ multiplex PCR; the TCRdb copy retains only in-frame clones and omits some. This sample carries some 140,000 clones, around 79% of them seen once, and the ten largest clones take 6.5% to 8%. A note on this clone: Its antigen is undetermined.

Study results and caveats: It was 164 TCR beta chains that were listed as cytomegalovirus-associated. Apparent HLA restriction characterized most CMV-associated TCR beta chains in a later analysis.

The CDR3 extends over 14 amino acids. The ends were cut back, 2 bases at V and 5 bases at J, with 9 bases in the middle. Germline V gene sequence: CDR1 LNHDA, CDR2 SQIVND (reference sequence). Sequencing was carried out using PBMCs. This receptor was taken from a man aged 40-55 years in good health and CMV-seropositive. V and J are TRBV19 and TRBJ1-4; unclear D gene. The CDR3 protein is CASSIQILNEKLFF. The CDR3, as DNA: TGTGCCAGTAGTATACAGATTTTAAATGAAAAACTGTTTTTT. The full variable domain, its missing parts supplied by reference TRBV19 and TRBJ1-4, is DGGITQSPKYLFRKEGQNVTLSCEQNLNHDAMYWYRQDPGQGLRLIYYSQIVNDFQKGDIAEGYSVSREKKESFPLTVTSAQKNPTAFYLCASSIQILNEKLFFGSGTQLSVL.